This T cell receptor beta chain was identified during a study of blood T cell repertoires in COVID-19. Background on the study: COVID-19 samples, acute and convalescent, were from the United States, Italy and Spain. Sources were T cells, B-cell-depleted T cells, or PBMCs; the material itself was cDNA or gDNA.

This table comes from immunoSEQ multiplex PCR, and its TCRdb copy is limited to in-frame clones, with some not included. Of more than 100,000 clones in the sample, roughly 83% were seen once. CDR1 and CDR2 from the germline V gene are ENHRY and SYGVKD. V lost 4 bases and J lost 2; bases outside the gene matches: 18. The CDR3 contains 19 residues. The TCR was taken from a woman aged 25 to 39 who had recovered from COVID-19. The chain carries TRBV10-3 and TRBJ2-3, with 7 bases that match TRBD2. Sequences were obtained from peripheral blood. CDR3 in DNA: TGTGCCATCAGTGCCGATCAGTCATGGCTAGCGGAGGACACAGATACGCAGTATTTT. Its translation: CAISADQSWLAEDTDTQYF.